The 6 T cell receptor beta chains below all came from one sample that was sequenced in a study of T cells expressing NK-cell markers. TCRdb derives one entry per CDR3 protein from the 5' RACE reads, leaving out DNA. This sample's clone table lists a few hundred thousand distinct CDR3 sequences. Sequencing input: blood T cells: a sorted CD56 or NKG2C T cell subset, CD4+ or CD8+ T cells, or bulk PBMC T cells (not recorded which). The receptor set was obtained from a man aged 18-30 years in good health.

V usage is TRBV30 and J usage is TRBJ1-2; TCRdb names TRBD1, which stays unverified in the absence of DNA. In germline, CDR1 is GTSNPN, CDR2 SVGIG (reference sequence). The CDR3 consists of 14 residues. The CDR3 spells CAWRGDRINYGYTF.

The chain combines TRBV11-2 with TRBJ2-3; the D gene TCRdb calls, TRBD2, cannot be checked with no DNA. This CDR3 comprises 18 residues. CDR1 is SGHAT and CDR2 is FQNNGV in the germline V gene. The CDR3 is CASSLVFSSGRETDTQYF.

The rearrangement uses TRBV7-9 and TRBJ2-3; the TRBD2 assignment by TCRdb is unverifiable without DNA. The CDR3 runs to 15 residues. Germline CDR1 is SEHNR and CDR2 is FQNEAQ (reference sequence). CDR3 residues: CASSFIAGGADTQYF.

The chain has TRBV7-2 and TRBJ2-7; there is no DNA to check the TCRdb D call of TRBD1. CDR1 and CDR2 from the germline V gene are SGHTA and FQGNSA. CDR3 length: 15 amino acids. CDR3 residues: CASSTDQGAAYEQYF.

The chain joins TRBV7-2 to TRBJ1-4; TCRdb gives TRBD1 as the D gene, but with no DNA this cannot be confirmed. This CDR3 comprises 13 residues. CDR1 SGHTA and CDR2 FQGNSA come from the germline V gene. The CDR3 sequence is CASSSEGGQKLFF.

The genes are TRBV2 and TRBJ2-1; TCRdb's D gene call, TRBD2, goes unchecked for lack of DNA. Germline CDR1 and CDR2: SNHLY and FYNNEI. The CDR3 runs 15 residues. CDR3 loop: CASSDERRGHNEQFF.